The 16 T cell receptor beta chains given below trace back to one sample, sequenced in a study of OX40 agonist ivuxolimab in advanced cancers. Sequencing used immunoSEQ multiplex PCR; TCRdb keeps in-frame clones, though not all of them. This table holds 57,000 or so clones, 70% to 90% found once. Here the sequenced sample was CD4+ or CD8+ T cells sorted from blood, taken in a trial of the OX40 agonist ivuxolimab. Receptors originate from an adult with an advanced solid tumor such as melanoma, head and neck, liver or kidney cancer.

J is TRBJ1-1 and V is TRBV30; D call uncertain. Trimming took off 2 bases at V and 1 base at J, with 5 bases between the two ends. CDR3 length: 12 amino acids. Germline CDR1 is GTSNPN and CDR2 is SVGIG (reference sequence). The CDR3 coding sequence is TGTGCCTGGAGTTTGGGGAACACTGAAGCTTTCTTT. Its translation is CAWSLGNTEAFF.

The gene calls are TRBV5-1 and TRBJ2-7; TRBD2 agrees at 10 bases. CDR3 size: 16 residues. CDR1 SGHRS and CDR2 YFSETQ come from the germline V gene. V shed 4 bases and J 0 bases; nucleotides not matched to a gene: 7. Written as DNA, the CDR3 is TGCGCCAGCAGCCTAGGACTAGCGGAGAGCTCCTACGAGCAGTACTTC. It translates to CASSLGLAESSYEQYF.

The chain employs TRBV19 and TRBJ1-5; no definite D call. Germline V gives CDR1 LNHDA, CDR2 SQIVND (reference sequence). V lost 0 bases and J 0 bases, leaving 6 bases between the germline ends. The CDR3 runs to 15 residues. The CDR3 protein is CASSIEGYSNQPQHF. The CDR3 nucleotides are TGTGCCAGTAGTATAGAGGGATATAGCAATCAGCCCCAGCATTTT.

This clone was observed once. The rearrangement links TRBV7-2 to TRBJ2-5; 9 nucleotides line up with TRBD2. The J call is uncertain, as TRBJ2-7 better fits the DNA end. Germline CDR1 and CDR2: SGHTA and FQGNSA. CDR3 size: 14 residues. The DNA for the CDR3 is TGTGCCAGCAGCGCCGGACTAGCGAGCTACGAGCAGTACTTC. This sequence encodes CASSAGLASYEQYF.

CDR3 amino acids: CASGTGGFYEQYF. In nucleotides, the CDR3 is TGTGCCAGCGGGACAGGGGGTTTCTACGAGCAGTACTTC. This chain joins TRBV28 and TRBJ2-7; 11 bases are a match to TRBD1. The CDR3 sequence is 13 residues long. V trimming: 8 bases; J trimming: 3 bases; junction bases outside the gene matches: 3. Germline lookup yields CDR1 MDHEN and CDR2 SYDVKM.

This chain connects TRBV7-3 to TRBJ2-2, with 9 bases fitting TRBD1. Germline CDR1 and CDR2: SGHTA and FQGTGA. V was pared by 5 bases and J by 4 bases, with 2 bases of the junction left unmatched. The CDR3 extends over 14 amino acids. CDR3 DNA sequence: TGTGCCAGCAGCGAGACAGGGGGCACCGGGGAGCTGTTTTTT. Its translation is CASSETGGTGELFF.

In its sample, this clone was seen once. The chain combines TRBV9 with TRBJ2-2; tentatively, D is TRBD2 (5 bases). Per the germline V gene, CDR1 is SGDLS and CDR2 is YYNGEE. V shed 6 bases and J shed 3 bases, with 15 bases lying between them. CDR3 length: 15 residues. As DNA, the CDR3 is TGTGCCAGCAAGCGGTGGGAGTTAGACACCGGGGAGCTGTTTTTT. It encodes CASKRWELDTGELFF.

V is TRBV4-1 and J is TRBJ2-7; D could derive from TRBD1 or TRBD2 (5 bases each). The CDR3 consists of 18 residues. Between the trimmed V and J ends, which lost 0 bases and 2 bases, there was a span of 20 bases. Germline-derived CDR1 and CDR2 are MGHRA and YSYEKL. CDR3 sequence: CASSQDSPDSGTTYEQYF. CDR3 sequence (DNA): TGCGCCAGCAGCCAAGATTCTCCGGATTCCGGGACGACCTACGAGCAGTACTTC.

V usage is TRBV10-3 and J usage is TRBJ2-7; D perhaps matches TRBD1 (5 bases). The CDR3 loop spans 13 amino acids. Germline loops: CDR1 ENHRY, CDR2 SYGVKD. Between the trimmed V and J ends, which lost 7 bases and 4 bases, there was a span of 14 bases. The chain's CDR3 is CAIKSDSKYEQYF. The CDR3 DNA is TGTGCCATCAAATCAGACAGCAAATACGAGCAGTACTTC.

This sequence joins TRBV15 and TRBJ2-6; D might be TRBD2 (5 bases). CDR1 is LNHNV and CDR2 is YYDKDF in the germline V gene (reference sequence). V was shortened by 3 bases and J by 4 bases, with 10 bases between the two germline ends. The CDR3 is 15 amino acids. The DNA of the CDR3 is TGTGCCACCAGCAGTCGGGGAGACGGGGCCAACGTCCTGACTTTC. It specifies CATSSRGDGANVLTF.

CDR3 sequence reads: CASSLHLAGVNEQFF. The DNA of the CDR3 is TGTGCCAGCAGCCTCCACTTAGCGGGAGTTAATGAGCAGTTCTTC. The J gene is TRBJ2-1, the V gene TRBV7-2, with 9 bases fitting TRBD2. CDR3 size: 15 residues. Trimming at V came to 5 bases and at J to 7 bases, leaving 9 bases not matched to a gene. Per the germline V gene, CDR1 is SGHTA and CDR2 is FQGNSA.

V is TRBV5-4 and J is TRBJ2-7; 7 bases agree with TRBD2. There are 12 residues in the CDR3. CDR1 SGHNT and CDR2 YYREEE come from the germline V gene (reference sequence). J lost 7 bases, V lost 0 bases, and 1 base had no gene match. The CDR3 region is CASSLAGGEQYF. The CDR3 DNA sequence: TGTGCCAGCAGCTTGGCGGGAGGAGAGCAGTACTTC.

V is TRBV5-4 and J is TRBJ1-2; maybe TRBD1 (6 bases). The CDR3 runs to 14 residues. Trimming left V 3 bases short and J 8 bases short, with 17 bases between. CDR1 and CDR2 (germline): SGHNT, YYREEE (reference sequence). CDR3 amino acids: CASSYGGEAGGYTF. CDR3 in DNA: TGTGCCAGCAGCTACGGGGGCGAGGCTGGGGGCTACACCTTC. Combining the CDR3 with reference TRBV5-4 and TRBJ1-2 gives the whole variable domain ETGVTQSPTHLIKTRGQQVTLRCSSQSGHNTVSWYQQALGQGPQFIFQYYREEENGRGNFPPRFSGLQFPNYSSELNVNALELDDSALYLCASSYGGEAGGYTFGSGTRLTVV.

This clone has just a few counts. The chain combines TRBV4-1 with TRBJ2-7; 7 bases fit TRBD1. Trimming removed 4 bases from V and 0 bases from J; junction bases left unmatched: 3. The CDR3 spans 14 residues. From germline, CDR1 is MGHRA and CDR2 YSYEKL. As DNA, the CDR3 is TGCGCCAGCAGCCCGGGACAGAACTCCTACGAGCAGTACTTC. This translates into CASSPGQNSYEQYF.

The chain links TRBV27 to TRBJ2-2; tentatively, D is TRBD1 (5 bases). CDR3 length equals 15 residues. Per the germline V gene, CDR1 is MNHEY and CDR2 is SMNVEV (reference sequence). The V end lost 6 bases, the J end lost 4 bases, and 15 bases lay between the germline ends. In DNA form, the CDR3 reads TGTGCCAGCAGAAGGGGCGTGCAGACCACCGGGGAGCTGTTTTTT. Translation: CASRRGVQTTGELFF.

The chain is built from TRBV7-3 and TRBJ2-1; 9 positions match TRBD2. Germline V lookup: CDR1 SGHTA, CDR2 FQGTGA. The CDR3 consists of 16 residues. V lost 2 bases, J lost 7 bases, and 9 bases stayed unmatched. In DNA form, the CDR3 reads TGTGCCAGCAGCTTATTGGCGGGAGGGATAGTAAATGAGCAGTTCTTC. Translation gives CASSLLAGGIVNEQFF.